The 15 T cell receptor beta chains given below trace back to one sample, sequenced in a study of breast tumors, draining lymph nodes, adjacent tissues. Axillary draining lymph nodes of breast cancer patients supplied the node samples. TCRdb reanalysed the multiplex PCR reads using MiXCR and keeps one entry per CDR3 protein. This table has about 94,000 distinct CDR3 sequences, over 25% appearing once. The sample consisted of axillary lymph node tissue. The receptors were sampled from a female donor with breast cancer. Some clones in this sample may be carry-over from other donors' samples.

In the case of this clonotype: This likely comes from a read error, as the CDR3 has no conserved phenylalanine or tryptophan at its end. Because the CDR3's place on the DNA is in doubt, the DNA is left out and the CDR3 is given as listed by TCRdb. V gene TRBV20-1 combines with J gene TRBJ1-3. Germline V gene sequence: CDR1 DFQATT, CDR2 SNEGSKA (reference sequence). The CDR3 length equals 8 residues, ends included. CDR3 sequence reads: CSARGLSY.

This clonotype showed up many times. The rearrangement uses TRBV11-3 and TRBJ2-7; maybe TRBD2 (5 bases). V was trimmed by 6 bases and J by 6 bases, leaving 15 bases between them. The CDR3 covers 13 residues. Germline CDR1 and CDR2: SGHNT and YENEEA. The CDR3 here is CASSPTLRGEQYF. DNA of the CDR3: TGTGCCAGCAGTCCGACCCTTCGGGGCGAGCAGTACTTC.

Points on this clonotype: At one boundary the junction diverges from the germline segment, which might be a read error. The V call is TRBV27, the J call TRBJ2-2, with D possibly being TRBD2 (5 bases). Per the germline V gene, CDR1 is MNHEY and CDR2 is SMNVEV (reference sequence). The CDR3 loop spans 14 amino acids. CDR3 sequence (DNA): TGTGTCAGCAGTCCAGTAGGGAGCACCGGGGAGCTGTTTTTT. Its protein is CVSSPVGSTGELFF.

This clonotype showed up many times. The rearrangement joins TRBV9 to TRBJ1-6; tentative D call: TRBD1 (5 bases). The CDR3 runs to 14 residues. Trimming took 4 bases from V and 7 from J, leaving 12 bases between them. Germline-derived CDR1 and CDR2 are SGDLS and YYNGEE. The CDR3 spells CASSLRQSNSPLHF. For the CDR3, the DNA is TGTGCCAGCAGCCTCCGACAGTCGAATTCACCCCTCCACTTT.

The J gene is TRBJ1-1, the V gene TRBV7-8; TRBD1 matches 7 bases. Germline V gene sequence: CDR1 SGHVS, CDR2 FQNEAQ. V lost 3 bases to trimming and J lost 4 bases; unmatched junction nucleotides: 5. The CDR3 contains 14 residues. The DNA for the CDR3 is TGTGCCAGCAGCTTCAGACAGGGTCTCACTGAAGCTTTCTTT. Translated, it gives CASSFRQGLTEAFF.

This clonotype has ten or more counts. The chain links TRBV20-1 to TRBJ1-3; D may be TRBD1 (5 bases). The CDR3 has 13 amino acids. Per the germline V gene, CDR1 is DFQATT and CDR2 is SNEGSKA (reference sequence). Trimming removed 5 bases at V and 1 base at J, with 9 bases between. The CDR3 DNA reads as TGCAGTGCTGGGCAGGGATCTGGAAACACCATATATTTT. This translates into CSAGQGSGNTIYF.

This clonotype was counted a few times. Just one base apart from a much larger clone, this may be a read error. The rearrangement joins TRBV18 to TRBJ2-1; D is unclear. Germline lookup yields CDR1 KGHSH and CDR2 LQKENI. This CDR3 has 11 amino acids. The CDR3 sequence: CTSFAADEQFF. The CDR3 DNA reads as TGTACCAGTTTCGCGGCCGATGAGCAGTTCTTC.

This clonotype was recorded many times. The rearrangement links TRBV5-1 to TRBJ2-7, with a possible D match to TRBD1 (5 bases). Germline V gene lookup returns CDR1 SGHRS and CDR2 YFSETQ. V was clipped by 4 bases and J by 6 bases, with 17 bases between them. The CDR3 is 14 amino acids. In DNA form, the CDR3 reads TGCGCCAGCAGCCCCGGACAATGGCGTGGCGAGCAGTACTTC. Translation gives CASSPGQWRGEQYF.

This clonotype occurred many times. The DNA for the CDR3 is TGTGCCATCAGTCCGGGGGGTGGCTACACCTTC. Amino acids: CAISPGGGYTF. The chain joins TRBV10-3 to TRBJ1-2, with D possibly being TRBD1 (5 bases). The CDR3 runs to 11 residues. The V gene lost 5 bases and the J gene lost 7 bases, with 8 bases spanning the gap. Germline V gene data show CDR1 as ENHRY and CDR2 as SYGVKD.

The CDR3 is CASSFLAGETEQFF. The CDR3 coding sequence is TGTGCCAGCAGCTTCCTAGCGGGAGAGACTGAGCAGTTCTTC. The chain uses TRBV7-2 and TRBJ2-1; 10 nucleotides match TRBD2. Looked up from germline, CDR1 is SGHTA and CDR2 is FQGNSA. This CDR3 region has 14 residues. With 3 bases clipped from V and 9 bases from J, the junction kept 5 bases outside the gene matches.

The chain employs TRBV7-6 and TRBJ1-3; TRBD1 might be the D (5 bases). Germline values: CDR1 SGHVS, CDR2 FNYEAQ. This CDR3 contains 12 residues. The V end lost 8 bases, the J end lost 7 bases, and 12 bases lay between the germline ends. The CDR3 loop reads CASRSGENTIYF. The CDR3 nucleotides are TGTGCCAGCCGGTCGGGGGAGAACACCATATATTTT.

This clonotype appeared many times. The rearrangement uses TRBV18 and TRBJ1-2, with D possibly TRBD1 on 5 matching bases. The CDR3 is 19 residues long. V was pared by 2 bases and J by 6 bases, with 28 bases between. Germline V gives CDR1 KGHSH, CDR2 LQKENI. CDR3 sequence (DNA): TGTGCCAGCTCACCAACGATTATGACAGACCTCCGGGGTTGGGATGGCTACACCTTC. Its protein is CASSPTIMTDLRGWDGYTF.

This clonotype came up many times. This chain links TRBV7-8 with TRBJ2-1; 7 nucleotides align to TRBD2. The J segment lost 7 bases and the V segment lost 4 bases, leaving 19 bases of the junction unmatched. The CDR3 contains 18 residues. Looked up from germline, CDR1 is SGHVS and CDR2 is FQNEAQ. The CDR3 protein is CASSSLTIPVGRENEQFF. The CDR3 DNA is TGTGCCAGCAGCTCCCTAACAATACCCGTGGGGAGGGAGAATGAGCAGTTCTTC.

V gene TRBV6-2 or TRBV6-3 combines with J gene TRBJ2-1, with 9 nucleotides matching TRBD2. The trim removed 11 bases at V and 4 bases at J, leaving 6 bases unmatched. Germline loops: CDR1 MNHEY, CDR2 SVGEGT. The CDR3 contains 13 residues. The CDR3 sequence is CAGRSGRYNEQFF. CDR3 nucleotides: TGTGCCGGACGTAGCGGGAGATACAATGAGCAGTTCTTC.

Worth noting for this clonotype: Its ends do not fully match the called genes, so a read error is possible. The V and J genes are TRBV5-1 and TRBJ2-3, with 7 nucleotides matching TRBD1. Germline V gives CDR1 SGHRS, CDR2 YFSETQ. This CDR3 has 16 residues. Written as DNA, the CDR3 is TGTGCCAGCAGCCCGGACAGGAGTTTGAGCACAGATACGCAGTATTTT. As protein: CASSPDRSLSTDTQYF.